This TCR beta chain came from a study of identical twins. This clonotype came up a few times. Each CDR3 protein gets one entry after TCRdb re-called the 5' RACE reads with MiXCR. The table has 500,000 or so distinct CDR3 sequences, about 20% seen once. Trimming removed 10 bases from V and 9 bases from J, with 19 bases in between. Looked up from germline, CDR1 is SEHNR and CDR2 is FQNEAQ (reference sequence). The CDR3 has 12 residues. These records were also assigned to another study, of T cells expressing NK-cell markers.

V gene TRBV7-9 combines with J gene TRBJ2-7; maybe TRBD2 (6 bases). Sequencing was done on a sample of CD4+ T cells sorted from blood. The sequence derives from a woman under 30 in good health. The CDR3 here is CAIENLGGGQYF. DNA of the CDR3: TGTGCCATCGAGAACCTGGGGGGAGGGCAGTACTTC. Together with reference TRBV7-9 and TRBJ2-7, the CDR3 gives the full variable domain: DTGVSQNPRHKITKRGQNVTFRCDPISEHNRLYWYRQTLGQGPEFLTYFQNEAQLEKSRLLSDRFSAERPKGSFSTLEIQRTEQGDSAMYLCAIENLGGGQYFGPGTRLTVT.